These 7 T cell receptor beta chains were sequenced from one sample in a study of CD8+ T cells in alopecia areata. Documented treatment: oral pan-JAK inhibitor, 5-10 mg twice daily. Isolated RNA was reverse transcribed into cDNA used as the sequencing template. TCRdb's copy holds only in-frame clones and misses some; the assay was immunoSEQ multiplex PCR. The profile shows some 120,000 clones, around 63% of them singletons. The input for sequencing was CD4+ T cells sorted from blood, taken at week 4, from a patient treated with tofacitinib. Receptor source: a human donor with alopecia areata.

This clone was counted between two and nine times. This chain connects TRBV9 to TRBJ2-2; 8 nucleotides agree with TRBD1. Unmatched junction bases numbered 6, after V lost 3 bases and J lost 5 bases. The CDR3 length is 15 residues. Germline V CDR1 and CDR2: SGDLS, YYNGEE. CDR3 amino acids: CASSGQGAVTGELFF. CDR3 nucleotides: TGTGCCAGCAGCGGGCAGGGGGCGGTGACCGGGGAGCTGTTTTTT.

The chain employs TRBV2 and TRBJ1-2; 9 bases fit TRBD1. The junction had 5 bases not matched to a gene; V was cut back by 6 bases and J by 6 bases. Per the germline V gene, CDR1 is SNHLY and CDR2 is FYNNEI. The length of the CDR3 is 13 residues. The DNA for the CDR3 is TGTGCCAGCAGCTTGGACAGGGGTAATGGCTACACCTTC. Its protein is CASSLDRGNGYTF.

This clone was detected a few times. This sequence joins TRBV7-8 and TRBJ1-5, with TRBD1 identical over 8 bases. Germline CDR1 SGHVS, CDR2 FQNEAQ. This CDR3 is built from 16 residues. V lost 5 bases and J lost 9; bases outside the gene matches: 15. The DNA for the CDR3 is TGTGCCAGCAGCCTCCGCTCGACAGGGGAAGTGAGGCCCCAGCATTTT. Its translation is CASSLRSTGEVRPQHF.

This clone was seen more than once but under ten times. The chain links TRBV2 to TRBJ1-2; D unclear. From germline, CDR1 is SNHLY and CDR2 FYNNEI. V lost 4 bases and J 8 bases, leaving 8 bases between the germline ends. The CDR3 spans 11 residues. CDR3 sequence: CASSAESGYTF. DNA for the CDR3: TGTGCCAGCAGTGCAGAAAGCGGCTACACCTTC.

The chain recombines TRBV4-2 with TRBJ1-2; the match to TRBD1 covers 9 bases. The CDR3 length is 14 residues. Germline loops: CDR1 LGHNA, CDR2 YNFKEQ. Trimming at V came to 3 bases and at J to 6 bases, leaving 5 bases not matched to a gene. DNA for the CDR3: TGTGCCAGCAGCCAGGAAGGGACAGGGAATGGCTACACCTTC. Translation gives CASSQEGTGNGYTF.

The genes are TRBV29-1 and TRBJ2-5; no firm D call. With 4 bases removed from V and 2 bases from J, the gap between germline ends came to 5 bases. This CDR3 has 11 residues. CDR1 and CDR2 from the germline V gene are SQVTM and ANQGSEA. CDR3 nucleotides: TGCAGCGTTGTACAGCAAGAGACCCAGTACTTC. Encoded protein: CSVVQQETQYF.

A few counts support this clone. The CDR3 bases are TGTGCCAGTAGTGTCGGGACTAGCGGCACCGGGGAGCTGTTTTTT. Its translation: CASSVGTSGTGELFF. The V gene is TRBV19, the J gene TRBJ2-2; 11 bases agree with TRBD2. The CDR3 spans 15 residues. Germline V lookup: CDR1 LNHDA, CDR2 SQIVND (reference sequence). With V trimmed by 5 bases and J by 4 bases, 3 bases remained unmatched.